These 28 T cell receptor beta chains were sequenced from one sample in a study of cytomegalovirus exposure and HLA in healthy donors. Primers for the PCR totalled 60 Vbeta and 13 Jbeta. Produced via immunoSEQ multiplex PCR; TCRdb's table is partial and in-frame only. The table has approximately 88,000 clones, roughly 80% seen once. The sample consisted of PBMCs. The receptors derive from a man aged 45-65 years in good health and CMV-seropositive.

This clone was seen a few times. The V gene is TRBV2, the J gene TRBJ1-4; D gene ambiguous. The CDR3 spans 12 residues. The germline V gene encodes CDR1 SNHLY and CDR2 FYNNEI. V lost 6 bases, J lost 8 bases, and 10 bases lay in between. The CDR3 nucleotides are TGTGCCAGCAGGCCGGGTGGCGAAAAACTGTTTTTT. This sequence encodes CASRPGGEKLFF.

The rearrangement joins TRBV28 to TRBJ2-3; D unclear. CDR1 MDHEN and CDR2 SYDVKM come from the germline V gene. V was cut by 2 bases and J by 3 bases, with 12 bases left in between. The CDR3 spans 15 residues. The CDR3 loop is CASSLNAVGTDTQYF. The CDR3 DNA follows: TGTGCCAGCAGTTTAAATGCCGTCGGGACAGATACGCAGTATTTT.

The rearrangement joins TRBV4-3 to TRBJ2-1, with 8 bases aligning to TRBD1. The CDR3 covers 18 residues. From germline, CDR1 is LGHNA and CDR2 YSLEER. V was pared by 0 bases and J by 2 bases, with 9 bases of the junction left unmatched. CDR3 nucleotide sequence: TGCGCCAGCAGCCAAGAGGGACAGGACATGGTACCCTACAATGAGCAGTTCTTC. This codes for CASSQEGQDMVPYNEQFF.

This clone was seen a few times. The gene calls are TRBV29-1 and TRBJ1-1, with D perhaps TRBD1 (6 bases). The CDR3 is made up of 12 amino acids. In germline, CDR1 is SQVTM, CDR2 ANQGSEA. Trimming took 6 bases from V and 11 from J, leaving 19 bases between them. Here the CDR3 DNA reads TGCAGCGTAGCTACAGGGATTTCCGAGGCTTTCTTT. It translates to CSVATGISEAFF.

The CDR3: CASSLGGTEGYTF. CDR3 DNA: TGCGCCAGCAGCTTGGGAGGGACAGAGGGCTACACCTTC. The chain links TRBV5-1 to TRBJ1-2; 7 nucleotides line up with TRBD1. Germline CDR1 and CDR2: SGHRS and YFSETQ. CDR3 length equals 13 residues. V was clipped by 0 bases and J by 8 bases; unmatched bases: 4.

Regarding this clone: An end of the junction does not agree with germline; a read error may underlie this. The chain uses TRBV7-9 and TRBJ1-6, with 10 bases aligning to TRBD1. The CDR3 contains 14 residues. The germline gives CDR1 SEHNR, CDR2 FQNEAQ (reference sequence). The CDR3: CASRVDRGHSPLNF. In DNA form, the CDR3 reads TGTGCCAGCAGAGTTGACAGGGGGCATTCACCCCTCAACTTT.

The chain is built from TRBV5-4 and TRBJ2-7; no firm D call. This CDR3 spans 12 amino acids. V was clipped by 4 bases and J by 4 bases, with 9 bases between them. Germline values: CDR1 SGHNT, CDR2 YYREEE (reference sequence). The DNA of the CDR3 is TGTGCCAGCAGCCTGGACGGGTACGAGCAGTACTTC. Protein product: CASSLDGYEQYF.

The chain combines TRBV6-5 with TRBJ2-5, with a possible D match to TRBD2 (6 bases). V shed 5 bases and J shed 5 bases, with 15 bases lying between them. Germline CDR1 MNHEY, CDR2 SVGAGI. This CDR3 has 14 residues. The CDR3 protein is CASSRGRGSETQYF. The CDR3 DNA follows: TGTGCCAGCAGTAGGGGCCGGGGGAGTGAGACCCAGTACTTC.

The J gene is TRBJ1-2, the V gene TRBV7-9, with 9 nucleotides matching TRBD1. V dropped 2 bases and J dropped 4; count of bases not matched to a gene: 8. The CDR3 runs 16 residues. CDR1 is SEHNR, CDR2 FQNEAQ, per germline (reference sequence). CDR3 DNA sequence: TGTGCCAGCAGCTTAAGGACAGGGGAGGGGGCCTATGGCTACACCTTC. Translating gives CASSLRTGEGAYGYTF.

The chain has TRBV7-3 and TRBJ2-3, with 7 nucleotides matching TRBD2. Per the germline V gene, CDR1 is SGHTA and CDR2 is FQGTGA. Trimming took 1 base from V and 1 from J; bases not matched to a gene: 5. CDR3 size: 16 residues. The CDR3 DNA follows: TGTGCCAGCAGCTTAATCCTGGCGGGGGGCACAGATACGCAGTATTTT. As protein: CASSLILAGGTDTQYF. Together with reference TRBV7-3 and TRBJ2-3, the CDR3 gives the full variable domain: GAGVSQTPSNKVTEKGKYVELRCDPISGHTALYWYRQSLGQGPEFLIYFQGTGAADDSGLPNDRFFAVRPEGSVSTLKIQRTERGDSAVYLCASSLILAGGTDTQYFGPGTRLTVL.

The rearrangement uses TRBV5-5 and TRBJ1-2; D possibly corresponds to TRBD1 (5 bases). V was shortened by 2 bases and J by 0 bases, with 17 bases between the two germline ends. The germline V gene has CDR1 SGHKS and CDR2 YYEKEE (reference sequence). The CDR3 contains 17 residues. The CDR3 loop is CASSFGAGPNSNYGYTF. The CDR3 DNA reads TGTGCCAGCAGCTTTGGGGCAGGACCTAACTCTAACTATGGCTACACCTTC.

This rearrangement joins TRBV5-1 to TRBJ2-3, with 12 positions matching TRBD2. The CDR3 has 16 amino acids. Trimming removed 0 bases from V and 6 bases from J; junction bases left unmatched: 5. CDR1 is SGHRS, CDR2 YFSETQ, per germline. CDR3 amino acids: CASSLGLAGDFDTQYF. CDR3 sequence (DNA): TGCGCCAGCAGCTTGGGACTAGCGGGGGACTTTGATACGCAGTATTTT.

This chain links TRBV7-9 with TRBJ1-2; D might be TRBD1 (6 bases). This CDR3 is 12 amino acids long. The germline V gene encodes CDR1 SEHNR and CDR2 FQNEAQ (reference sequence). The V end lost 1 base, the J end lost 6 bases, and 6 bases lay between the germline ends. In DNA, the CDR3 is TGTGCCAGCAGCTTAGACAGGGATGGCTACACCTTC. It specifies CASSLDRDGYTF.

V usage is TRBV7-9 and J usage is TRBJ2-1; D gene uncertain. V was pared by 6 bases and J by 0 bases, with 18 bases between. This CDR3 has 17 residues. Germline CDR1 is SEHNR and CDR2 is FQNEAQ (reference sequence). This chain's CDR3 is CASSPRPQMSSYNEQFF. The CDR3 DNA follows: TGTGCCAGCAGTCCCAGGCCCCAGATGAGCTCCTACAATGAGCAGTTCTTC.

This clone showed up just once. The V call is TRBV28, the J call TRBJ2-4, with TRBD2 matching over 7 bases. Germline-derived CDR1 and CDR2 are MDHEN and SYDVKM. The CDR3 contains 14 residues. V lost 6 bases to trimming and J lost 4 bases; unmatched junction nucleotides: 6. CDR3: CASSTRRGKNIQYF. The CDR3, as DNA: TGTGCCAGCAGCACAAGGCGGGGGAAAAACATTCAGTACTTC.

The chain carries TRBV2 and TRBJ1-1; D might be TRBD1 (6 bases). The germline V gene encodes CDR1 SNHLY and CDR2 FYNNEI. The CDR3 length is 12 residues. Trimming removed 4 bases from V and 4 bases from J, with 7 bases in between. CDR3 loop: CASSGQATEAFF. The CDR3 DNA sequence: TGTGCCAGCAGTGGACAGGCCACTGAAGCTTTCTTT. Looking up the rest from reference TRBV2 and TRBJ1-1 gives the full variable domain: EPEVTQTPSHQVTQMGQEVILRCVPISNHLYFYWYRQILGQKVEFLVSFYNNEISEKSEIFDDQFSVERPDGSNFTLKIRSTKLEDSAMYFCASSGQATEAFFGQGTRLTVV.

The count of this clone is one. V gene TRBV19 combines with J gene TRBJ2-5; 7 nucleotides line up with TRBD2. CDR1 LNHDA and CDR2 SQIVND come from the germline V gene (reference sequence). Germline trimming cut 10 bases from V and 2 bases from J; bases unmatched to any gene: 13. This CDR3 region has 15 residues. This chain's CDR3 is CATRGRGLPQETQYF. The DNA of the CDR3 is TGTGCCACCCGAGGGAGGGGCCTACCGCAAGAGACCCAGTACTTC. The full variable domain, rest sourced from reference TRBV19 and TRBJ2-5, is DGGITQSPKYLFRKEGQNVTLSCEQNLNHDAMYWYRQDPGQGLRLIYYSQIVNDFQKGDIAEGYSVSREKKESFPLTVTSAQKNPTAFYLCATRGRGLPQETQYFGPGTRLLVL.

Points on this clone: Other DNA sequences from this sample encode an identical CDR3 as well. This CDR3 is CASSQAGGRGTEAFF. The CDR3 nucleotides read TGTGCCAGCAGCCAAGCGGGTGGGAGGGGCACTGAAGCTTTCTTT. The chain uses TRBV14 and TRBJ1-1, with a tentative D call TRBD1 (5 bases). Germline loops: CDR1 SGHDN, CDR2 FVKESK. The CDR3 is 15 residues long. V lost 1 base, J lost 4 bases, and 13 bases lay in between.

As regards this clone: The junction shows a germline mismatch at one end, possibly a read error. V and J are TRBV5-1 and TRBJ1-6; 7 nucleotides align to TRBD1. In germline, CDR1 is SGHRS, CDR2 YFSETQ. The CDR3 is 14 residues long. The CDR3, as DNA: TGCGCCAGCAGCCCCGGACAGGACGTTTCACCCCTCAACTTT. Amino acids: CASSPGQDVSPLNF.

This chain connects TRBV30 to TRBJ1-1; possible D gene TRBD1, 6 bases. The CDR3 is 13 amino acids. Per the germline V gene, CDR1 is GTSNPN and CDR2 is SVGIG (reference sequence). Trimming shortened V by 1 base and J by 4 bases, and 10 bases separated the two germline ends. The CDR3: CAWSGTGSTEAFF. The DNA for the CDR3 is TGTGCCTGGAGTGGTACAGGGAGCACTGAAGCTTTCTTT.

The CDR3, as DNA: TGTGCCAGCAGCCCGAGGTTAGCCAAAAACATTCAGTACTTC. Translated: CASSPRLAKNIQYF. V and J are TRBV2 and TRBJ2-4; no clear D gene. CDR1 is SNHLY and CDR2 is FYNNEI in the germline V gene. The CDR3 runs 14 residues. The V and J ends lost 6 bases and 0 bases respectively, with 9 bases between them.

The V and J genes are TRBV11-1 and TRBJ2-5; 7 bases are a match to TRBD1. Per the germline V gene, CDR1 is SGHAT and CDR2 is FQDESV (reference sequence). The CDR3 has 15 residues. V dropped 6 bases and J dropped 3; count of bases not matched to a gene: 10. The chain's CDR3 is CASRKTGLNKETQYF. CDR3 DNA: TGTGCCAGCAGGAAGACAGGGCTGAACAAAGAGACCCAGTACTTC.

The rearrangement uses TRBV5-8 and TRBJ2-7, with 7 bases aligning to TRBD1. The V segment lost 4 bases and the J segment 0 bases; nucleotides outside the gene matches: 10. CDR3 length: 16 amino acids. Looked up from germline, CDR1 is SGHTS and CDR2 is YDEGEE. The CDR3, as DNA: TGTGCCAGCAGCCGTATGACAGGGCACCTCTCCTACGAGCAGTACTTC. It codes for CASSRMTGHLSYEQYF.

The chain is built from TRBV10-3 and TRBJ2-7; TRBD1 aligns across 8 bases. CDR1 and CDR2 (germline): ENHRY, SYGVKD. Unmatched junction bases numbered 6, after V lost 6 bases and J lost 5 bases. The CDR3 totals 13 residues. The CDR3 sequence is CAIRKDRDHEQYF. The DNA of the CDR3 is TGTGCCATCAGGAAGGACAGGGACCACGAGCAGTACTTC.

Here the CDR3 reads CASSLGRMGTGQNTEAFF. The DNA for the CDR3 is TGTGCCAGCAGTTTAGGGAGGATGGGAACAGGTCAGAACACTGAAGCTTTCTTT. The chain is built from TRBV28 and TRBJ1-1; the D gene is possibly TRBD1 (5 bases). CDR1 MDHEN and CDR2 SYDVKM come from the germline V gene. This CDR3 spans 18 amino acids. V was clipped by 2 bases and J by 1 base, with 20 bases between them.

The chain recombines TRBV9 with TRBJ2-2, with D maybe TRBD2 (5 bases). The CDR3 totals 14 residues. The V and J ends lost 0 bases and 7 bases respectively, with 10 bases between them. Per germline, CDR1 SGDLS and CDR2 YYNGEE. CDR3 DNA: TGTGCCAGCAGCGTAGCTTCGGGAAACGGGGAGCTGTTTTTT. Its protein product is CASSVASGNGELFF.

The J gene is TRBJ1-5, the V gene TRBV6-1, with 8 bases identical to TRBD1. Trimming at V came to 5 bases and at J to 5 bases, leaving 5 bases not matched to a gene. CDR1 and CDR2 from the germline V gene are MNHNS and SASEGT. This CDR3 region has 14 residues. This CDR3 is CASSRTGNDQPQHF. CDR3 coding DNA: TGTGCCAGCAGTCGGACAGGGAACGATCAGCCCCAGCATTTT.

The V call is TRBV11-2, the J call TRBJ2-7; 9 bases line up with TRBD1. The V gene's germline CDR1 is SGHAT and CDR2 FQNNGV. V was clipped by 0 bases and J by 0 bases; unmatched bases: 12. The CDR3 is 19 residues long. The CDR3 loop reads CASSLDVGQGIPSSYEQYF. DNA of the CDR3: TGTGCCAGCAGCTTAGATGTGGGACAGGGAATTCCCAGCTCCTACGAGCAGTACTTC. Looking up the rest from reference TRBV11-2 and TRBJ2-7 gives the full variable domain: EAGVAQSPRYKIIEKRQSVAFWCNPISGHATLYWYQQILGQGPKLLIQFQNNGVVDDSQLPKDRFSAERLKGVDSTLKIQPAKLEDSAVYLCASSLDVGQGIPSSYEQYFGPGTRLTVT.